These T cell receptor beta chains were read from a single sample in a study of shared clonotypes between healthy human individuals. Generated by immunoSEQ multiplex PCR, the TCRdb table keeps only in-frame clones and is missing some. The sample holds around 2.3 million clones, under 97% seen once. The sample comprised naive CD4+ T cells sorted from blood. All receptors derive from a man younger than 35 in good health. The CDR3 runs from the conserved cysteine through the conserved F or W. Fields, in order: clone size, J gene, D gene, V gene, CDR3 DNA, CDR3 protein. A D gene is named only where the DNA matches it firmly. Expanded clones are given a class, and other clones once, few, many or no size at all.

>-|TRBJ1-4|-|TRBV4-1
TGCGCCAGCAGCCAAGTTGGCAGAAGGAATGAAAAACTGTTTTTT
CASSQVGRRNEKLFF
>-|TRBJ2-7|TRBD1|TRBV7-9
TGTGCCAGCAGCTTTCTGACAGGGGCCGCCTACGAGCAGTACTTC
CASSFLTGAAYEQYF
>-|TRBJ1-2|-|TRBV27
TGTGCCAGCAGTTTAGAGGGTACCATTGTATCTGGCTACACCTTC
CASSLEGTIVSGYTF
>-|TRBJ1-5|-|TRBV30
TGTGCCTGGAGTGTACCCGGTACCTTTGGGCCCCAGCATTTT
CAWSVPGTFGPQHF
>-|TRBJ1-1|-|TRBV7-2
TGTGCCAGCAGCATCTTCGGACCTCTCACTGAAGCTTTCTTT
CASSIFGPLTEAFF
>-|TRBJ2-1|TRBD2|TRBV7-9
TGTGCCAGCAGCTCAGGGACTAGCGGGTACAATGAGCAGTTCTTC
CASSSGTSGYNEQFF
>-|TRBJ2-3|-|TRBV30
TGTGCCTGGAGTGTTAGGTTCACAGATACGCAGTATTTT
CAWSVRFTDTQYF
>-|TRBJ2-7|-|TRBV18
TGTGCCAGCTCCTCTCAACAAGGGAGAACTTACGAGCAGTACTTC
CASSSQQGRTYEQYF
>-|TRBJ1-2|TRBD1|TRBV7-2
TGTGCCAGCAGCTTATTTAGTGGACAGGGGGCGGTTCAATGGCGCTACACCTTC
CASSLFSGQGAVQWRYTF
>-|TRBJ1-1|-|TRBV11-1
TGTGCCAGCAGCTTACCCCCGACCGGGGGGCAAAACACTGAAGCTTTCTTT
CASSLPPTGGQNTEAFF
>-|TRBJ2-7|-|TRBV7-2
TGTGCCAGCAGTTTTGGACAGTCTGCCTACGAGCAGTACTTC
CASSFGQSAYEQYF
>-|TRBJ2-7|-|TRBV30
TGTGCCTGGGGGGGCCCGGGACCCGGCTCCTACGAGCAGTACTTC
CAWGGPGPGSYEQYF
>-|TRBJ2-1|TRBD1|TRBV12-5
TGTGCTAGTGGTTTGGACACAACGGACAGGGGGCTCTACAATGAGCAGTTCTTC
CASGLDTTDRGLYNEQFF
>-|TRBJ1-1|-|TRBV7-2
TGTGCCAGCAGCCGTCAGGGGACCACTGAAGCTTTCTTT
CASSRQGTTEAFF
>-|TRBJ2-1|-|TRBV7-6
TGTGCCAGCAGCTTAGGGGGCTCGGTCTACAATGAGCAGTTCTTC
CASSLGGSVYNEQFF
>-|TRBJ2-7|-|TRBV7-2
TGTGCCAGCAGCTTAGTAGGGGCTGAAGCGTACGAGCAGTACTTC
CASSLVGAEAYEQYF
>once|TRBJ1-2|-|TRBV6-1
TGTGCCAGCAGTGATAACAGAAATGGAGGCTACACCTTC
CASSDNRNGGYTF
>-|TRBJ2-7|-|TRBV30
TGTGCCTGGAGCCGACAGGATCGCTACGAGCAGTACTTC
CAWSRQDRYEQYF
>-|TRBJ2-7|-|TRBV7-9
TGTGCCAGCAGCCCCCGAGAAACCGCCTACGAGCAGTACTTC
CASSPRETAYEQYF
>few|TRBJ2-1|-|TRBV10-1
TGCGCCAGCAGTGAAGGGCAGGGATTCGGGAATGAGCAGTTCTTC
CASSEGQGFGNEQFF
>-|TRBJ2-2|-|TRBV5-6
TGTGCCAGCAGCTCCTCCGGGGGCCACACGAACACCGGGGAGCTGTTTTTT
CASSSSGGHTNTGELFF
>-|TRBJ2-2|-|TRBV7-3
TGTGCCAGCAGCTTAGACCGAGACAGAGCCTATTCCGGGGAGCTGTTTTTT
CASSLDRDRAYSGELFF
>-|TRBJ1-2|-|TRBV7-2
TGTGCCAGCAGTCAACAAGGGGGTGGCTACACCTTC
CASSQQGGGYTF
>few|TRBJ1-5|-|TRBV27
TGTGCCAGCAGTTTAATGGGCAATCAGCCCCAGCATTTT
CASSLMGNQPQHF
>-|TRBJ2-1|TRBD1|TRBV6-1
TGTGCCAGCAGTGTGACAGGGGCCAATGAGCAGTTCTTC
CASSVTGANEQFF